These 20 T cell receptor beta chains came from one sample sequenced in a study of control samples from healthy donors and cancer patients. Assay: immunoSEQ multiplex PCR; the TCRdb copy retains only in-frame clones and omits some. The repertoire consists of fewer than 6,000 clones, with 84% occurring once and the leading ten covering 6% to 8.5%. Source material: formalin-fixed, paraffin-embedded tissue. The receptor set was obtained from a female donor with lung cancer.

In regard to this clone: One end of the junction does not line up with germline, which may come from a read error. Other DNA variants within this sample encode the same CDR3. The V gene is TRBV5-5, the J gene TRBJ1-4; D not certain. The CDR3 contains 13 residues. In germline, CDR1 is SGHKS, CDR2 YYEKEE (reference sequence). CDR3 sequence reads: CASSLDLNEKLFF. The CDR3 DNA sequence: TGTGCTAGCAGCTTGGACCTAAATGAAAAACTGTTTTTT.

This sequence joins TRBV12-5 and TRBJ2-7; unclear D gene. V lost 7 bases and J 6 bases, leaving 16 bases between the germline ends. Germline values: CDR1 LGHNT, CDR2 FRNRAP. The CDR3 consists of 13 residues. The CDR3 coding sequence is TGTGCTAGTGCCCTCGAGACCCTGCGCGAGCAGTACTTC. Protein: CASALETLREQYF.

To note about this clone: Other nucleotide sequences from this sample produce the same CDR3. V gene TRBV7-8 combines with J gene TRBJ2-7; tentative D call: TRBD2 (6 bases). V dropped 6 bases and J dropped 2 bases, with 20 bases sitting between them. The germline gives CDR1 SGHVS, CDR2 FQNEAQ. The CDR3 has 16 residues. The CDR3 spells CASSLLGGGITYEQYF. In DNA form, the CDR3 reads TGTGCCAGCAGTTTATTGGGGGGAGGAATCACCTACGAGCAGTACTTC.

The gene calls are TRBV2 and TRBJ2-1; 8 positions agree with TRBD1. Germline V lookup: CDR1 SNHLY, CDR2 FYNNEI. The J segment lost 0 bases and the V segment lost 5 bases, leaving 3 bases of the junction unmatched. The CDR3 is made up of 15 amino acids. The CDR3 loop reads CASSTTGGSYNEQFF. The CDR3 coding sequence is TGTGCCAGCAGTACCACAGGGGGCTCCTACAATGAGCAGTTCTTC.

This clone was seen only a few times. The V call is TRBV5-6, the J call TRBJ1-2, with a tentative D call TRBD1 (6 bases). This CDR3 is built from 14 residues. Deletions cut 2 bases from V and 4 bases from J, with 12 bases between. Per the germline V gene, CDR1 is SGHDT and CDR2 is YYEEEE. For the CDR3, the DNA is TGTGCCAGCAGCTTCCGGACAGCTTTCTATGGCTACACCTTC. Encoded protein: CASSFRTAFYGYTF.

The chain couples TRBV7-3 to TRBJ2-1, with D perhaps TRBD2 (5 bases). This CDR3 is built from 14 residues. The ends were cut back, 4 bases at V and 7 bases at J, with 14 bases in the middle. The germline gives CDR1 SGHTA, CDR2 FQGTGA. The CDR3 DNA reads as TGTGCCAGCAGCTCCCCCCGGGGAAATAATGAGCAGTTCTTC. Translation: CASSSPRGNNEQFF.

The chain uses TRBV2 and TRBJ1-1; no firm D call. Trimming removed 7 bases from V and 10 bases from J, with 13 bases in between. The CDR3 has 11 amino acids. CDR1 is SNHLY and CDR2 is FYNNEI in the germline V gene. CDR3: CASTIRGGAFF. CDR3 DNA: TGTGCCAGCACCATCAGAGGAGGAGCTTTCTTT.

The chain employs TRBV6-1 and TRBJ2-7; D possibly matches TRBD1 or TRBD2 (5 bases each). Germline V CDR1 and CDR2: MNHNS, SASEGT. The length of the CDR3 is 13 residues. The V and J ends lost 0 bases and 5 bases respectively, with 8 bases between them. CDR3 in amino acids: CASSEARGHEQYF. Written as DNA, the CDR3 is TGTGCCAGCAGTGAAGCGAGGGGTCACGAGCAGTACTTC.

The chain is built from TRBV19 and TRBJ2-6; D unresolved. Germline V gene data show CDR1 as LNHDA and CDR2 as SQIVND (reference sequence). This CDR3 comprises 16 residues. Trimming removed 0 bases at V and 0 bases at J, with 6 bases between. CDR3 coding DNA: TGTGCCAGTAGTATAGATCAGAACTCTGGGGCCAACGTCCTGACTTTC. Protein product: CASSIDQNSGANVLTF. Full variable domain (missing parts from reference TRBV19 and TRBJ2-6): DGGITQSPKYLFRKEGQNVTLSCEQNLNHDAMYWYRQDPGQGLRLIYYSQIVNDFQKGDIAEGYSVSREKKESFPLTVTSAQKNPTAFYLCASSIDQNSGANVLTFGAGSRLTVL.

The CDR3 DNA follows: TGTGCCAGCAGTGTCGACATCAACTATGGCTACACCTTC. Translating gives CASSVDINYGYTF. J is TRBJ1-2 and V is TRBV3-1 (or the pseudogene TRBV3-2); D unresolved. Between the trimmed V and J ends, which lost 6 bases and 2 bases, there was a span of 10 bases. CDR3 length: 13 residues. Germline values: CDR1 LGHDT, CDR2 YNNKEL (reference sequence).

The V gene is TRBV19, the J gene TRBJ2-2, with TRBD2 identical over 9 bases. The CDR3 extends over 17 amino acids. Germline V lookup: CDR1 LNHDA, CDR2 SQIVND (reference sequence). Trimming at V came to 3 bases and at J to 5 bases, leaving 10 bases not matched to a gene. Here the CDR3 reads CASSMGPGGRGTGELFF. The DNA for the CDR3 is TGTGCCAGTAGTATGGGCCCAGGCGGGAGGGGAACCGGGGAGCTGTTTTTT. Variable domain in full (rest from reference TRBV19 and TRBJ2-2): DGGITQSPKYLFRKEGQNVTLSCEQNLNHDAMYWYRQDPGQGLRLIYYSQIVNDFQKGDIAEGYSVSREKKESFPLTVTSAQKNPTAFYLCASSMGPGGRGTGELFFGEGSRLTVL.

The chain combines TRBV11-2 with TRBJ2-7; D gene uncertain. CDR1 and CDR2 (germline): SGHAT, FQNNGV. This CDR3 has 14 residues. The V gene lost 0 bases and the J gene lost 5 bases, with 11 bases spanning the gap. The CDR3 DNA is TGTGCCAGCAGCTTAGAGGCCACTACCCACGAGCAGTACTTC. It specifies CASSLEATTHEQYF.

V and J are TRBV7-2 and TRBJ2-5; 7 bases are shared with TRBD2. The CDR3 contains 17 residues. V shed 4 bases, J shed 5 bases, and the junction held 16 bases outside the gene matches. Germline-derived CDR1 and CDR2 are SGHTA and FQGNSA. The CDR3 reads CASSSPLGGRVGETQYF. CDR3 sequence (DNA): TGTGCCAGCAGCTCCCCTCTGGGCGGGAGAGTAGGTGAGACCCAGTACTTC.

V and J are TRBV7-9 and TRBJ1-4, with unresolved D. Germline CDR1 SEHNR, CDR2 FQNEAQ (reference sequence). The CDR3 covers 14 residues. V dropped 5 bases and J dropped 8 bases, with 15 bases sitting between them. CDR3 nucleotides: TGTGCCAGCAGCCCCGCCACTGACTCAGAAAAACTGTTTTTT. It encodes CASSPATDSEKLFF.

V is TRBV6-6 and J is TRBJ1-1, with 10 bases fitting TRBD1. Germline V gene data show CDR1 as MNHNY and CDR2 as SVGAGI (reference sequence). Losses at the gene ends were 6 bases for V and 3 bases for J; bases not matched to a gene: 7. The CDR3 length is 15 residues. The CDR3 loop reads CASSVLGTGDTEAFF. In DNA, the CDR3 is TGTGCCAGCAGCGTCCTCGGGACAGGGGACACTGAAGCTTTCTTT.

The genes are TRBV20-1 and TRBJ1-3; TRBD1 agrees at 7 bases. This CDR3 has 14 residues. Germline lookup yields CDR1 DFQATT and CDR2 SNEGSKA (reference sequence). V dropped 3 bases and J dropped 1; count of bases not matched to a gene: 3. The CDR3 protein is CSASPTGSGNTIYF. The CDR3 nucleotides read TGCAGTGCTAGTCCGACAGGGTCTGGAAACACCATATATTTT.

The CDR3 DNA sequence: TGTGCCAGCGTCAGGCTAATGGGGATTGCTACGCAGTATTTT. Translating gives CASVRLMGIATQYF. The V call is TRBV28, the J call TRBJ2-3; D unresolved. The CDR3 has 14 residues. V was trimmed by 8 bases and J by 8 bases, leaving 20 bases between them. The germline gives CDR1 MDHEN, CDR2 SYDVKM.

The rearrangement links TRBV6-5 to TRBJ1-1; 7 nucleotides align to TRBD1. Germline assignment: CDR1 MNHEY and CDR2 SVGAGI. V trimming: 7 bases; J trimming: 10 bases; junction bases outside the gene matches: 12. This CDR3 is 13 amino acids long. This CDR3 is CASTKTGSGVAFF. The CDR3 DNA reads as TGTGCCAGCACCAAGACAGGGTCCGGGGTAGCTTTCTTT.

This clone was seen a few times. This sample includes further DNA sequences coding for the same CDR3. The chain carries TRBV14 and TRBJ2-3, with a weak D call TRBD1 (5 bases). The CDR3 has 15 amino acids. Trimming took off 4 bases at V and 4 bases at J, with 15 bases between the two ends. Germline values: CDR1 SGHDN, CDR2 FVKESK. The CDR3 here is CASSRVGQLADTQYF. Written as DNA, the CDR3 is TGTGCCAGCAGCCGAGTGGGGCAGCTCGCAGATACGCAGTATTTT.

The CDR3 DNA reads TGTGCCAGTAGTATCCGGACAGCGGATAATTCACCCCTCCACTTT. Translating gives CASSIRTADNSPLHF. J is TRBJ1-6 and V is TRBV19; D possibly corresponds to TRBD1 (6 bases). Trimming pared 3 bases from V and 5 bases from J, leaving 11 bases between. The CDR3 consists of 15 residues. Per germline, CDR1 LNHDA and CDR2 SQIVND (reference sequence).